Listed below are T cell receptor beta chains from one sample, sequenced in a study of T cells in Graves' hyperthyroidism and ophthalmopathy. TCRdb re-called the multiplex PCR reads through MiXCR, storing one row per CDR3 protein. The sample comprises under 400,000 distinct CDR3 sequences, roughly 18% of which are singletons, and about 53% rests with the top ten. Sequencing was carried out using blood. These receptors were collected from a woman aged 50 to 60 with Graves' hyperthyroidism. CDR3s include the opening cysteine and the closing phenylalanine or tryptophan. Fields, in order: V gene, clone size, J gene, D gene, CDR3 protein, CDR3 DNA. D genes are given only for firm matches. Size values are once, few and many counts, or a class for expanded clones, and some rows have none.

TRBV4-1	-	TRBJ2-1	-	CASNAGTLINEQFF	TGCGCCAGTAATGCAGGGACTCTCATCAATGAGCAGTTCTTC
TRBV2	many	TRBJ2-2	-	CASSDGTSNTGELFF	TGTGCCAGCAGTGACGGAACTTCGAACACCGGGGAGCTGTTTTTT
TRBV29-1	few	TRBJ2-7	-	CSVELPSYEQYF	TGCAGCGTTGAATTGCCTTCCTACGAGCAGTACTTC
TRBV5-1	many	TRBJ2-7	TRBD2	CASSSPGGAYEQYF	TGCGCCAGCAGCTCTCCGGGAGGGGCCTACGAGCAGTACTTC
TRBV28	few	TRBJ1-2	-	CASSLFPVPGKGGYTF	TGTGCCAGCAGTTTATTCCCCGTCCCAGGGAAGGGTGGCTACACCTTC
TRBV11-2	-	TRBJ2-2	-	CASSLVNPASTGELFF	TGTGCCAGCAGCTTAGTCAACCCGGCGAGCACCGGGGAGCTGTTTTTT
TRBV12-3/TRBV12-4	many	TRBJ2-5	-	CASSATVKETQYF	TGTGCCAGCAGTGCGACGGTTAAAGAGACCCAGTACTTC
TRBV6-1	-	TRBJ1-1	-	CASTRRAVGTEAFF	TGTGCCAGCACCCGAAGGGCTGTTGGCACTGAAGCTTTCTTT
TRBV2	once	TRBJ2-5	TRBD2	CATSRAGGEPQETQYF	TGTGCCACCAGCAGAGCGGGGGGCGAACCCCAAGAGACCCAGTACTTC
TRBV6-1	many	TRBJ1-1	-	CASSAQGTIKKAFF	TGTGCCAGCAGTGCCCAGGGGACCATTAAAAAGGCTTTCTTT
TRBV20-1	many	TRBJ2-5	-	CSARGPVVETQYF	TGCAGTGCTAGGGGGCCGGTAGTAGAGACCCAGTACTTC
TRBV24-1	-	TRBJ2-5	TRBD2	CATRIGLAVQETQYF	TGTGCCACCAGGATAGGACTAGCAGTCCAAGAGACCCAGTACTTC
TRBV7-9	many	TRBJ2-1	TRBD2	CASSTRLAGSYNEQFF	TGTGCCAGCAGCACCAGACTAGCGGGCTCCTACAATGAGCAGTTCTTC
TRBV24-1	many	TRBJ2-1	-	CATSDSSGIYNEQFF	TGTGCCACCAGTGATTCTTCCGGAATCTACAATGAGCAGTTCTTC
TRBV12-3/TRBV12-4	many	TRBJ1-4	-	CASSLEGHEKLFF	TGTGCCAGCAGCTTGGAGGGTCACGAAAAACTGTTTTTT
TRBV5-8	few	TRBJ1-5	-	CASSSSGVGNQPQHF	TGTGCCAGCAGCTCCTCGGGGGTGGGCAATCAGCCCCAGCATTTT
TRBV19	-	TRBJ1-5	TRBD1	CATSGQGYQPQHF	TGTGCCACCTCGGGACAGGGATATCAGCCCCAGCATTTT
TRBV5-8	-	TRBJ1-4	-	CASSSPGRSNEKLFF	TGTGCCAGCAGCTCCCCGGGACGGAGTAATGAAAAACTGTTTTTT
TRBV7-6	-	TRBJ2-6	TRBD1	CASSLSIPPTGPGANVLTF	TGTGCCAGCAGCTTATCAATTCCCCCGACAGGGCCCGGGGCCAACGTCCTGACTTTC
TRBV20-1	-	TRBJ1-5	TRBD1	CSATTGEDGQPQHF	TGCAGTGCTACGACAGGGGAAGATGGACAGCCCCAGCATTTT
TRBV6-1	-	TRBJ2-3	-	CAGSEAFWEVEADTQYF	TGTGCCGGCAGTGAAGCGTTTTGGGAGGTGGAGGCAGATACGCAGTATTTT
TRBV5-1	once	TRBJ1-6	-	CASSLEDSSYSPLHF	TGCGCCAGCAGCTTGGAAGATTCTTCCTACTCACCCCTCCACTTT
TRBV28	many	TRBJ1-2	-	CASRRHDVVYGYTF	TGTGCCAGCAGGCGACATGACGTCGTCTATGGCTACACCTTC
TRBV12-3/TRBV12-4	-	TRBJ2-2	-	CASSLSVNTGELFF	TGTGCCAGCAGTTTATCAGTCAACACCGGGGAGCTGTTTTTT
TRBV5-1	few	TRBJ2-5	-	CASSLAGKGRQETQYF	TGCGCCAGCAGCTTGGCGGGGAAGGGGCGCCAAGAGACCCAGTACTTC